Shown below are 26 T cell receptor beta chains from a single sample sequenced in a study of cytomegalovirus exposure and HLA in healthy donors. Vbeta (60) and Jbeta (13) primers were used in the PCR. TCRdb's copy holds only in-frame clones and misses some; the assay was immunoSEQ multiplex PCR. The sample holds 150,000 to 200,000 clones; roughly 79% are singletons and the top ten take about 1%. Sample: PBMCs. These receptors all come from a middle-aged woman in good health and CMV-seronegative.

The genes are TRBV6-6 and TRBJ1-1, with a weak D call TRBD1 (6 bases). V was shortened by 0 bases and J by 12 bases, with 11 bases between the two germline ends. This CDR3 region has 12 residues. Germline CDR1 reads MNHNY; CDR2 reads SVGAGI (reference sequence). The CDR3 here is CASSYSDSNTFF. CDR3 in DNA: TGTGCCAGCAGTTACTCGGACAGTAATACTTTCTTT.

This clone was observed a few times. This chain connects TRBV28 to TRBJ2-3; 7 nucleotides match TRBD2. The trim removed 10 bases at V and 2 bases at J, leaving 12 bases unmatched. This CDR3 has 15 residues. Germline V gene lookup returns CDR1 MDHEN and CDR2 SYDVKM. The CDR3 here is CATPPSGHYTDTQYF. The CDR3 DNA reads TGTGCCACCCCCCCTAGCGGACATTACACAGATACGCAGTATTTT.

The chain recombines TRBV7-3 with TRBJ2-1, with 9 bases aligning to TRBD2. V was pared by 4 bases and J by 0 bases, with 1 base of the junction left unmatched. Germline lookup yields CDR1 SGHTA and CDR2 FQGTGA. The CDR3 loop spans 15 amino acids. The DNA of the CDR3 is TGTGCCAGCAGCTCTAGCGGGGCCTCCTACAATGAGCAGTTCTTC. Its protein is CASSSSGASYNEQFF.

This clone was seen only once. The rearrangement links TRBV7-8 to TRBJ2-3, with 11 bases lining up with TRBD1. CDR1 is SGHVS, CDR2 FQNEAQ, per germline. Germline trimming cut 5 bases from V and 5 bases from J; bases unmatched to any gene: 15. The CDR3 totals 18 residues. The CDR3 bases are TGTGCCAGCAGCCCAGTTTGGGGGGGCGGGACAGGGGGAGATACGCAGTATTTT. Translation: CASSPVWGGGTGGDTQYF.

The chain uses TRBV28 and TRBJ1-1; D might be TRBD1 (6 bases). Trimming stripped 6 bases from V and 1 base from J, with 12 bases between. Germline assignment: CDR1 MDHEN and CDR2 SYDVKM. This CDR3 is built from 14 residues. As DNA, the CDR3 is TGTGCCAGCAGCCGGGGGGGCTCGAACACTGAAGCTTTCTTT. It encodes CASSRGGSNTEAFF.

The count of this clone is one. The rearrangement joins TRBV4-1 to TRBJ2-7; D perhaps matches TRBD2 (6 bases). This CDR3 is built from 14 residues. V was cut by 0 bases and J by 4 bases, with 10 bases left in between. From germline, CDR1 is MGHRA and CDR2 YSYEKL. In nucleotides, the CDR3 is TGCGCCAGCAGCCAAGAGGACGGGAGTTACGAGCAGTACTTC. Its translation is CASSQEDGSYEQYF.

The chain uses TRBV30 and TRBJ2-1, with TRBD2 matching over 13 bases. Trimming took 4 bases from V and 6 from J; bases not matched to a gene: 9. The CDR3 is made up of 16 amino acids. Germline V CDR1 and CDR2: GTSNPN, SVGIG (reference sequence). The CDR3, as DNA: TGTGCCTGGATGGGGGGCGGGACTAGCGGGACCAATGAGCAGTTCTTC. Its protein is CAWMGGGTSGTNEQFF.

V usage is TRBV5-1 and J usage is TRBJ1-1, with a weak D call TRBD1 (6 bases). Trimming pared 7 bases from V and 1 base from J, leaving 11 bases between. The length of the CDR3 is 13 residues. From germline, CDR1 is SGHRS and CDR2 YFSETQ. This CDR3 is CASRIGGNTEAFF. In nucleotides, the CDR3 is TGCGCCAGCCGCATAGGGGGGAACACTGAAGCTTTCTTT. Full variable domain (rest looked up from reference TRBV5-1 and TRBJ1-1): KAGVTQTPRYLIKTRGQQVTLSCSPISGHRSVSWYQQTPGQGLQFLFEYFSETQRNKGNFPGRFSGRQFSNSRSEMNVSTLELGDSALYLCASRIGGNTEAFFGQGTRLTVV.

This rearrangement joins TRBV28 to TRBJ2-2; a weak D match, TRBD1 (6 bases). Germline V gene sequence: CDR1 MDHEN, CDR2 SYDVKM. V gave up 3 bases and J gave up 5 bases, with 10 bases separating them. This CDR3 has 14 residues. CDR3 protein: CASSFLTGTGELFF. DNA for the CDR3: TGTGCCAGCAGTTTCCTCACAGGGACCGGGGAGCTGTTTTTT.

This rearrangement joins TRBV6-5 to TRBJ2-5; perhaps TRBD1 as D (6 bases). This CDR3 has 13 residues. Looked up from germline, CDR1 is MNHEY and CDR2 is SVGAGI. V was cut by 10 bases and J by 0 bases, with 12 bases left in between. The CDR3 spells CATRTVYQETQYF. The CDR3 nucleotides read TGTGCCACCAGGACAGTGTACCAAGAGACCCAGTACTTC.

Only a few counts were recorded for this clone. The genes are TRBV19 and TRBJ2-3, with 7 nucleotides matching TRBD1. Germline lookup yields CDR1 LNHDA and CDR2 SQIVND (reference sequence). CDR3 length: 14 residues. V was pared by 6 bases and J by 1 base, with 4 bases of the junction left unmatched. The CDR3 DNA reads as TGTGCCAGTAGGTTTGGACAGGGCACAGATACGCAGTATTTT. Its translation is CASRFGQGTDTQYF.

The J gene is TRBJ2-1, the V gene TRBV30, with D tentatively TRBD2 (6 bases). V dropped 5 bases and J dropped 4 bases, with 12 bases sitting between them. The germline V gene has CDR1 GTSNPN and CDR2 SVGIG (reference sequence). The CDR3 length is 13 residues. The CDR3 region has the DNA TGTGCCTGGGGCTCGGGGGATTACAATGAGCAGTTCTTC. Protein product: CAWGSGDYNEQFF.

The rearrangement joins TRBV2 to TRBJ2-3, with a weak D call TRBD2 (6 bases). The germline CDR1 and CDR2 sequences are SNHLY and FYNNEI. There are 13 residues in the CDR3. V shed 7 bases and J shed 3 bases, with 11 bases lying between them. CDR3 in amino acids: CASILGGTDTQYF. The CDR3 DNA follows: TGTGCCAGCATCCTCGGGGGTACAGATACGCAGTATTTT. The complete variable domain, with remaining parts taken from reference TRBV2 and TRBJ2-3, reads EPEVTQTPSHQVTQMGQEVILRCVPISNHLYFYWYRQILGQKVEFLVSFYNNEISEKSEIFDDQFSVERPDGSNFTLKIRSTKLEDSAMYFCASILGGTDTQYFGPGTRLTVL.

The genes are TRBV4-1 and TRBJ2-3, with 10 bases identical to TRBD2. The germline V gene encodes CDR1 MGHRA and CDR2 YSYEKL. V lost 1 base to trimming and J lost 2 bases; unmatched junction nucleotides: 15. The CDR3 runs 20 residues. The CDR3 loop reads CASSQGPDVRTSGLTDTQYF. The DNA for the CDR3 is TGCGCCAGCAGCCAAGGCCCCGACGTTCGGACTAGCGGACTCACAGATACGCAGTATTTT.

This chain links TRBV19 with TRBJ2-4; D perhaps matches TRBD1 (6 bases). Germline V CDR1 and CDR2: LNHDA, SQIVND (reference sequence). Trimming took off 5 bases at V and 7 bases at J, with 18 bases between the two ends. The CDR3 covers 15 residues. Here the CDR3 reads CASSFGTGLGNIQYF. CDR3 in DNA: TGTGCCAGTAGTTTCGGCACAGGGTTAGGGAACATTCAGTACTTC.

The chain has TRBV6-1 and TRBJ2-3; no definite D call. CDR1 and CDR2 (germline): MNHNS, SASEGT. The CDR3 runs to 13 residues. The germline V and J ends were trimmed by 6 bases and 5 bases, with 12 bases remaining between them. The CDR3 reads CASSRSFGDTQYF. DNA for the CDR3: TGTGCCAGCAGCCGCTCGTTCGGAGATACGCAGTATTTT.

The chain is built from TRBV7-9 and TRBJ2-7; 9 nucleotides line up with TRBD1. The germline V gene encodes CDR1 SEHNR and CDR2 FQNEAQ (reference sequence). V trimming: 3 bases; J trimming: 5 bases; junction bases outside the gene matches: 8. CDR3 length: 15 residues. CDR3 DNA: TGTGCCAGCAGCTTCCTGACAGGGGGGATGGACGAGCAGTACTTC. Amino acid sequence: CASSFLTGGMDEQYF.

J is TRBJ2-1 and V is TRBV11-3; D gene ambiguous. The V gene's germline CDR1 is SGHNT and CDR2 YENEEA. V was pared by 5 bases and J by 8 bases, with 16 bases between. This CDR3 region has 14 residues. The CDR3 reads CASSPSPVGYEQFF. The DNA for the CDR3 is TGTGCCAGCAGCCCAAGTCCCGTCGGGTATGAGCAGTTCTTC.

This chain connects TRBV19 to TRBJ1-1; D not certain. Germline CDR1 reads LNHDA; CDR2 reads SQIVND (reference sequence). Trimming stripped 2 bases from V and 6 bases from J, with 16 bases between. The CDR3 has 15 residues. CDR3 region: CASSIRLSGYPEAFF. CDR3 sequence (DNA): TGTGCCAGTAGTATACGTTTGTCGGGGTATCCTGAAGCTTTCTTT.

The chain joins TRBV7-9 to TRBJ2-3, with 9 bases matching TRBD1. V lost 5 bases to trimming and J lost 2 bases; unmatched junction nucleotides: 5. Germline-derived CDR1 and CDR2 are SEHNR and FQNEAQ (reference sequence). The CDR3 covers 15 residues. The CDR3 nucleotides are TGTGCCAGCAGCGTCACAGGGGGCCCCACAGATACGCAGTATTTT. It translates to CASSVTGGPTDTQYF. Full variable domain (outside the CDR3, taken from reference TRBV7-9 and TRBJ2-3): DTGVSQNPRHKITKRGQNVTFRCDPISEHNRLYWYRQTLGQGPEFLTYFQNEAQLEKSRLLSDRFSAERPKGSFSTLEIQRTEQGDSAMYLCASSVTGGPTDTQYFGPGTRLTVL.

The table lists this clone with a count of one. This chain connects TRBV30 to TRBJ1-5; D is unresolved. The V gene's germline CDR1 is GTSNPN and CDR2 SVGIG (reference sequence). The CDR3 extends over 15 amino acids. V shed 1 base and J shed 6 bases, with 16 bases lying between them. The CDR3 spells CAWSESPGGSQPQHF. The CDR3 DNA follows: TGTGCCTGGAGTGAATCCCCCGGAGGGAGTCAGCCCCAGCATTTT.

V usage is TRBV21-1 and J usage is TRBJ2-6; the D call in the table, TRBD2, was not verified against the DNA. TRBV21-1 is termed a pseudogene. The CDR3 has 16 residues. CDR3 residues: CASSKRGLSGANVLTF. DNA for the CDR3: TGTGCCAGCAGCAAACGGGGTCTCTCTGGGGCCAACGTCCTGACTTTC.

The chain joins TRBV6-1 to TRBJ1-5; the D is unclear. The V gene lost 1 base and the J gene lost 0 bases, with 13 bases spanning the gap. The CDR3 sequence is 17 residues long. In germline, CDR1 is MNHNS, CDR2 SASEGT. The CDR3 loop reads CASSEDYTLHSNQPQHF. The CDR3 DNA sequence: TGTGCCAGCAGTGAAGATTACACCCTTCATAGCAATCAGCCCCAGCATTTT.

The genes are TRBV5-1 and TRBJ1-1; a weak D match, TRBD1 (6 bases). CDR3 size: 15 residues. Trimming removed 0 bases from V and 1 base from J, with 10 bases in between. From germline, CDR1 is SGHRS and CDR2 YFSETQ. Here the CDR3 reads CASSLGDKGNTEAFF. Here the CDR3 DNA reads TGCGCCAGCAGCTTGGGGGACAAGGGGAACACTGAAGCTTTCTTT.

The J gene is TRBJ2-7, the V gene TRBV7-9; 9 bases map to TRBD2. The length of the CDR3 is 16 residues. The trim removed 2 bases at V and 2 bases at J, leaving 7 bases unmatched. CDR1 is SEHNR, CDR2 FQNEAQ, per germline (reference sequence). Here the CDR3 reads CASSLREAGGTYEQYF. CDR3 coding DNA: TGTGCCAGCAGCTTACGTGAAGCGGGAGGTACCTACGAGCAGTACTTC.

CDR3: CASSEGGLADLKGGELFF. The CDR3 DNA follows: TGTGCCAGCAGTGAAGGGGGGCTAGCGGACCTCAAGGGCGGGGAGCTGTTTTTT. The chain links TRBV2 to TRBJ2-2; D possibly corresponds to TRBD2 (7 bases). V lost 1 base and J lost 7, with 22 bases in between. Germline CDR1 is SNHLY and CDR2 is FYNNEI. This CDR3 spans 18 amino acids.